The T cell receptor beta chain described here comes from a study of post-analysis software for immune sequencing data. For the study at large: Both relapsing-remitting and secondary progressive multiple sclerosis featured among the disease courses, as did progressive-relapsing multiple sclerosis. Findings of the study overall: Controls showed lower frequencies than patients for 4 or 5 TRBV segments, and TRBV5-6, TRBV5-1 and TRBV20-1 were among these. Samples from one preparation batch, clustered by F measure, grouped strongly together. Significantly lower normalized Chao1 diversity was found in patients with multiple sclerosis relative to controls.

CDR1 is DFQATT, CDR2 SNEGSKA, per germline (reference sequence). The V and J ends lost 6 bases and 3 bases respectively, with 9 bases between them. The CDR3 is 11 residues long. This clonotype was seen more than once but under ten times. The antigen is not known. TCR beta cDNA libraries had unique molecular identifiers. The authors obtained 540,000 or so cDNA molecules from roughly 1 to 10 million T cells. Each CDR3 protein gets one entry after TCRdb re-called the PCR reads with MiXCR. The sample has hundreds of thousands of distinct CDR3 sequences; about 27% are singletons. This rearrangement joins TRBV20-1 to TRBJ2-7; possible D gene TRBD1, 5 bases. The source material was blood. The receptor was isolated from a girl aged 5-17 years with multiple sclerosis. CDR3 loop: CSAFDSYEQYF. The CDR3, as DNA: TGCAGTGCGTTCGACAGCTACGAGCAGTACTTC.